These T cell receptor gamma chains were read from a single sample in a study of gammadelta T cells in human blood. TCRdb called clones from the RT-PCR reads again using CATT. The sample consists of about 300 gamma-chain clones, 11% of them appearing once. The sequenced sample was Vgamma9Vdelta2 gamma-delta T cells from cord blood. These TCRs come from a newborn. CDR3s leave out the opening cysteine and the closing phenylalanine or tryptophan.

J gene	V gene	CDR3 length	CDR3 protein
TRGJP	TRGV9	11	ALWELGKKIKV
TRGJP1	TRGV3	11	ATWDRPSWFKI
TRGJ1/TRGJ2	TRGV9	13	ALWEVHSSHYKKL
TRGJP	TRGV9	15	ALWENLGELGKKIKV
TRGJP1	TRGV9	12	ALWSYTTGWFKI
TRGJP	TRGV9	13	ALWGQELGKKIKV
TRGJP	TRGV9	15	ALWEVHSELGKKNKV
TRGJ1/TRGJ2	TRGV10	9	AAWDYYKKL
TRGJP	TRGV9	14	ALWEVRELGKKIKV
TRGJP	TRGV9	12	ALWEELGKKIKV
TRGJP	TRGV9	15	ALWEVSPELGKKIKV
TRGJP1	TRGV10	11	AAWDYTGWFKI
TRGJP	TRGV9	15	ALWEVHSELGKKIKV
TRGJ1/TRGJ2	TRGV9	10	ALWEVEGKKL
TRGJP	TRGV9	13	ALWEVQLGKKIKV
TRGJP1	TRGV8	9	ATWDKWFKI
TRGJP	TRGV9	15	ALWEVHYELGKKIKV
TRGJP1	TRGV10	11	AAWDTTGWFKI
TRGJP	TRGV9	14	ALWEVMELGKKIKV
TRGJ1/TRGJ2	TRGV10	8	AANYYKKL
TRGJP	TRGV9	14	ALWEKGELGKKIKV
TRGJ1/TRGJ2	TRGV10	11	AASTTNYYKKL
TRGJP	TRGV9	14	ALWDLQELGKKIKV
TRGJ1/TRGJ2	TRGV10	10	AAWDSPGGKL
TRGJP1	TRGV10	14	AAWAEIPTTGWFKI
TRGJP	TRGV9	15	ALWEVQGELGKKIKV
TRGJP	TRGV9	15	ALWEAHQELGKKIKV
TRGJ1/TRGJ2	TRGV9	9	ALWDYYKKL
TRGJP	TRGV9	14	ALWEVQELGKKIKV
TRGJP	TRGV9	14	ALWEEQELGKKIKV
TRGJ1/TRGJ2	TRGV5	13	ATWDRGTNYYKKL
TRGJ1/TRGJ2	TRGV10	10	AAWDFYYKKL
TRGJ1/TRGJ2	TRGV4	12	ATWDGLSYYKKL
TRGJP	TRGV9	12	ALWEVLGKKIKV
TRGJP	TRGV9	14	ALWEPSLMGKKIKV
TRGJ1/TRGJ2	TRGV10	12	AAWALPLYYKKL
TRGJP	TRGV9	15	ALWEAPQELGKKIKV